This T cell receptor beta chain was profiled in a study of blood T cell repertoires in COVID-19. CDR3 size: 15 residues. With V trimmed by 3 bases and J by 0 bases, 4 bases remained unmatched. Germline V gene lookup returns CDR1 SGHTA and CDR2 FQGNSA. This clone was detected only once. As processed by the authors: From reference gene primer amplification, estimates of nucleated cell counts were derived. Assay: immunoSEQ multiplex PCR; the TCRdb copy retains only in-frame clones and omits some. V and J calls and clone size are as listed in that table; D and trimming were resolved from the DNA. The data hold just under 350,000 clones, with 83% observed a single time.

The TCR originated in a man aged 25 to 40 with active or convalescent COVID-19. The V gene is TRBV7-2, the J gene TRBJ2-7, with 8 bases matching TRBD2. The sequencing input was peripheral blood. DNA for the CDR3: TGTGCCAGCAGCTTCTCCGCGGGGGGCTCCTACGAGCAGTACTTC. Encoded protein: CASSFSAGGSYEQYF.